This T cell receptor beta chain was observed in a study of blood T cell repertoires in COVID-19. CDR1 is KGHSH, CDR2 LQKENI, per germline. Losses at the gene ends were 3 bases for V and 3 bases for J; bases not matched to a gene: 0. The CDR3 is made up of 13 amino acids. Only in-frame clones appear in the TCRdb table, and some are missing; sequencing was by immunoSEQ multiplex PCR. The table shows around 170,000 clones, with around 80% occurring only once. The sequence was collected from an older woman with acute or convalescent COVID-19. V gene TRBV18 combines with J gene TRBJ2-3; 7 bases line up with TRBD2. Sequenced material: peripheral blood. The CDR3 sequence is CASSPGGTDTQYF. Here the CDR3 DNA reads TGTGCCAGCTCACCGGGGGGGACAGATACGCAGTATTTT.